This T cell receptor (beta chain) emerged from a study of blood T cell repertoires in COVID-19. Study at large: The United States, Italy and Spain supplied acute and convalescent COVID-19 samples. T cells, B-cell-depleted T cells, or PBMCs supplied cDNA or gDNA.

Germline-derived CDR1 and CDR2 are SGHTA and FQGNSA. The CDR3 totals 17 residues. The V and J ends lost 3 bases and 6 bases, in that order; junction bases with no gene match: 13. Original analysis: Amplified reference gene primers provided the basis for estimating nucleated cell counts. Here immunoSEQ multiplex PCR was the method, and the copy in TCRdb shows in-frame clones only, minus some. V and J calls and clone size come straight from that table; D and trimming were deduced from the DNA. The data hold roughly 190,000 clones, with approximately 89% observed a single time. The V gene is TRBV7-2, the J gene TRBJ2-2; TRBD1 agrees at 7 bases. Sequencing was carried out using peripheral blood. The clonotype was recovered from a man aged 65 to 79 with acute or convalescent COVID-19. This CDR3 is CASSFPPLQGSPGELFF. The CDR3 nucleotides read TGTGCCAGCAGCTTCCCACCTCTACAGGGGTCCCCCGGGGAGCTGTTTTTT.